The 8 T cell receptor beta chains in this list originate from one sample, sequenced in a study of cytomegalovirus exposure and HLA in healthy donors. 60 Vbeta and 13 Jbeta primers were used in PCR. Clones were sequenced by immunoSEQ multiplex PCR, and TCRdb holds only the in-frame ones, with some missing. The profile shows some 100,000 clones, approximately 75% of them singletons. Sequenced input: PBMCs. The receptor set was obtained from a man in his fifties or sixties in good health and CMV-seropositive.

V and J are TRBV9 and TRBJ2-5; D possibly corresponds to TRBD2 (6 bases). V dropped 6 bases and J dropped 3 bases, with 18 bases sitting between them. There are 15 residues in the CDR3. The V gene's germline CDR1 is SGDLS and CDR2 YYNGEE. The CDR3 loop is CASKRSGDWKETQYF. The CDR3 coding sequence is TGTGCCAGCAAAAGATCGGGGGACTGGAAAGAGACCCAGTACTTC.

The chain employs TRBV5-1 and TRBJ1-1; no definite D call. Trimming shortened V by 5 bases and J by 0 bases, and 8 bases separated the two germline ends. This CDR3 spans 13 amino acids. Germline V gene sequence: CDR1 SGHRS, CDR2 YFSETQ. The CDR3 DNA follows: TGCGCCAGCAGTCCCGACATGAACACTGAAGCTTTCTTT. Translation: CASSPDMNTEAFF.

This clone was seen once. Compared with germline, one end of the junction differs, possibly owing to a read error. The rearrangement joins TRBV7-7 to TRBJ2-5, with 10 bases matching TRBD1. Per the germline V gene, CDR1 is SSHAT and CDR2 is FNYEAQ (reference sequence). CDR3 size: 14 residues. This CDR3 is CASSQSGQGETQYF. The CDR3 DNA reads TGTGCTAGCAGCCAATCGGGACAGGGGGAGACCCAGTACTTC.

The chain links TRBV10-3 to TRBJ2-7; 7 positions match TRBD2. CDR1 and CDR2 (germline): ENHRY, SYGVKD. The CDR3 has 14 amino acids. With 3 bases clipped from V and 3 bases from J, the junction kept 5 bases outside the gene matches. Here the CDR3 DNA reads TGTGCCATCAGTGACCCGGGGGGAGGCTACGAGCAGTACTTC. Translated: CAISDPGGGYEQYF.

The count of this clone is one. This chain links TRBV29-1 with TRBJ1-2; D remains ambiguous. The ends were cut back, 1 base at V and 7 bases at J, with 7 bases in the middle. The CDR3 covers 11 residues. From germline, CDR1 is SQVTM and CDR2 ANQGSEA. CDR3 in amino acids: CSVEGPGGYTF. The CDR3 DNA is TGCAGCGTTGAAGGCCCGGGTGGCTACACCTTC. Drawing the rest from reference TRBV29-1 and TRBJ1-2, the complete variable domain is SAVISQKPSRDICQRGTSLTIQCQVDSQVTMMFWYRQQPGQSLTLIATANQGSEATYESGFVIDKFPISRPNLTFSTLTVSNMSPEDSSIYLCSVEGPGGYTFGSGTRLTVV.

V gene TRBV5-1 combines with J gene TRBJ2-1; 14 bases are shared with TRBD2. The CDR3 covers 16 residues. Trimming at V came to 3 bases and at J to 9 bases, leaving 8 bases not matched to a gene. Germline V gene sequence: CDR1 SGHRS, CDR2 YFSETQ. The CDR3 reads CASSSGLAGGEGEQFF. The CDR3 DNA is TGCGCCAGCAGCTCCGGACTAGCGGGGGGCGAGGGTGAGCAGTTCTTC.

V and J are TRBV5-8 and TRBJ2-7, with TRBD2 identical over 11 bases. The ends lost 1 base at V and 0 bases at J; junction bases unmatched: 6. The V gene's germline CDR1 is SGHTS and CDR2 YDEGEE. The CDR3 totals 17 residues. The CDR3 loop reads CASSLRTSGSSSYEQYF. DNA of the CDR3: TGTGCCAGCAGCTTGCGGACTAGCGGGTCCAGCTCCTACGAGCAGTACTTC. The entire variable domain, with the rest obtained from reference TRBV5-8 and TRBJ2-7, is as follows: EAGVTQSPTHLIKTRGQQATLRCSPISGHTSVYWYQQALGLGLQFLLWYDEGEERNRGNFPPRFSGRQFPNYSSELNVNALELEDSALYLCASSLRTSGSSSYEQYFGPGTRLTVT.

This clone has just a few counts. Here the CDR3 DNA reads TGTGCCAGCAGTTCAGGGGAGGGGAACACTGAAGCTTTCTTT. This codes for CASSSGEGNTEAFF. The J gene is TRBJ1-1, the V gene TRBV27, with a weak D call TRBD1 (6 bases). Germline assignment: CDR1 MNHEY and CDR2 SMNVEV (reference sequence). V lost 4 bases and J 1 base, leaving 10 bases between the germline ends. The CDR3 consists of 14 residues.